The entry below describes one TCR beta chain. Profiling relied on immunoSEQ multiplex PCR, and the TCRdb table lists in-frame clones only, not all of them. The profile shows hundreds of thousands of clones, over 80% of them singletons. V was clipped by 5 bases and J by 3 bases, with 10 bases between them. The CDR3 sequence is 13 residues long. The data originate from a study of blood T cell repertoires in COVID-19. Study overall: Sources were T cells, B-cell-depleted T cells, or PBMCs; the material itself was cDNA or gDNA.

The material sequenced was peripheral blood. The TCR sequence derives from a woman aged 40 to 50 who had recovered from COVID-19. The chain is built from TRBV12-3 or TRBV12-4 and TRBJ1-1; D is unresolved. The CDR3 protein is CASSREYDTEAFF. Written as DNA, the CDR3 is TGTGCCAGCAGTCGAGAGTACGACACTGAAGCTTTCTTT.